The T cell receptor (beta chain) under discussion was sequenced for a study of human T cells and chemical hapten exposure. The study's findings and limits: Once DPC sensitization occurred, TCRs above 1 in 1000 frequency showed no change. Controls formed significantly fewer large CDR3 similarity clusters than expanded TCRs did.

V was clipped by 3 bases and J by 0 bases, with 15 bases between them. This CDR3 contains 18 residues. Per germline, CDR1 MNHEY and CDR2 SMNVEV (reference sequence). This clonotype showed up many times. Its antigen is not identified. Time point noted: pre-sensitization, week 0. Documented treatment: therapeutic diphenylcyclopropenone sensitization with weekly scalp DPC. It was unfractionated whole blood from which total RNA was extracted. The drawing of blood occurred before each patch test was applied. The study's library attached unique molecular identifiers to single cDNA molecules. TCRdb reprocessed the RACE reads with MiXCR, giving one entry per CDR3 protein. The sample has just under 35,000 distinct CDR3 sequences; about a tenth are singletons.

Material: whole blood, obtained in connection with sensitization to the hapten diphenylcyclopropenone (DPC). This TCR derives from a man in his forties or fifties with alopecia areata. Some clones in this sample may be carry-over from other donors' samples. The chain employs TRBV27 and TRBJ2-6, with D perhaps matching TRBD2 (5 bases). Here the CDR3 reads CASSFRYPGNSGANVLTF. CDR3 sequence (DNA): TGTGCCAGCAGTTTCCGTTACCCCGGGAACTCTGGGGCCAACGTCCTGACTTTC.